This TCR beta chain emerged from a study of blood T cell repertoires in COVID-19. As for the study in general: The United States, Italy and Spain provided the acute and convalescent COVID-19 samples. From T cells, B-cell-depleted T cells, or PBMCs came the material, which was cDNA or gDNA.

Source study methods: For nucleated cells, counts were estimated from reference gene primer amplification. Sequencing used immunoSEQ multiplex PCR; TCRdb keeps in-frame clones, though not all of them. V, J and clone size were drawn from that table, and D and trimming were deduced from the DNA. The data show over 150,000 clones, roughly 71% seen once. Remarks on this clone: The sample holds other DNA sequences that translate to the same CDR3.

The CDR3 runs 14 residues. CDR1 is KGHSH, CDR2 LQKENI, per germline. V shed 5 bases and J shed 0 bases, with 10 bases lying between them. The rearrangement joins TRBV18 to TRBJ1-1; the D is unclear. The specimen was peripheral blood. The sequence was collected from a woman at least 80 years old with acute or convalescent COVID-19. In DNA form, the CDR3 reads TGTGCCAGCTCATCTACCGGGATGAACACTGAAGCTTTCTTT. This translates into CASSSTGMNTEAFF.